This entry lists 25 T cell receptor beta chains sequenced from one sample in a study of OX40 agonist ivuxolimab in advanced cancers. Assay used: immunoSEQ multiplex PCR; TCRdb lists only in-frame clones, some missing. Among approximately 76,000 clones listed, approximately 92% were seen once. The starting material was CD4+ or CD8+ T cells sorted from blood, obtained in a trial of the OX40 agonist ivuxolimab. The source is an adult with an advanced solid tumor such as melanoma, head and neck, liver or kidney cancer.

The gene calls are TRBV6-4 and TRBJ2-3; 16 nucleotides match TRBD2. The CDR3 extends over 15 amino acids. The V segment lost 6 bases and the J segment 6 bases; nucleotides outside the gene matches: 3. Germline loops: CDR1 MRHNA, CDR2 SNTAGT. CDR3 residues: CASSGTSGGADTQYF. CDR3 in DNA: TGTGCCAGCAGCGGGACTAGCGGGGGGGCCGATACGCAGTATTTT.

The chain joins TRBV27 to TRBJ2-7; D remains unclear. From germline, CDR1 is MNHEY and CDR2 SMNVEV (reference sequence). V was cut by 2 bases and J by 1 base, with 9 bases left in between. CDR3 length: 14 residues. CDR3 loop: CASSLSSISYEQYF. CDR3 nucleotide sequence: TGTGCCAGCAGTTTAAGCAGTATATCCTACGAGCAGTACTTC.

The J gene is TRBJ1-5, the V gene TRBV7-6; the match to TRBD1 covers 7 bases. Trimming removed 4 bases from V and 0 bases from J; junction bases left unmatched: 6. CDR1 is SGHVS, CDR2 FNYEAQ, per germline. The CDR3 spans 16 residues. CDR3: CASSSSAGGSNQPQHF. The DNA for the CDR3 is TGTGCCAGCAGCTCGTCGGCAGGGGGTAGCAATCAGCCCCAGCATTTT.

Remarks on this clone: Germline is not matched at one junction end, which may reflect a read error. The CDR3 DNA follows: TGTGCCAGCAGCGTAGCGGGGGGGCCGGGTAATGAGCAGTTCTTC. Protein sequence: CASSVAGGPGNEQFF. The chain uses TRBV7-8 and TRBJ2-1; 11 positions agree with TRBD2. This CDR3 is 15 amino acids long. CDR1 and CDR2 from the germline V gene are SGHVS and FQNEAQ.

The chain has TRBV9 and TRBJ2-1, with 9 bases aligning to TRBD1. V was pared by 4 bases and J by 3 bases, with 8 bases of the junction left unmatched. The V gene's germline CDR1 is SGDLS and CDR2 YYNGEE. The CDR3 spans 16 residues. The CDR3 here is CASSSQQGANYNEQFF. CDR3 nucleotide sequence: TGTGCCAGCAGCTCTCAACAGGGGGCGAACTACAATGAGCAGTTCTTC.

The chain uses TRBV27 and TRBJ2-5; D gene unclear. The CDR3 length is 13 residues. Germline loops: CDR1 MNHEY, CDR2 SMNVEV (reference sequence). The V end was cut by 1 base, the J end by 1 base, with 4 bases between. Here the CDR3 reads CASSLYLQETQYF. CDR3 sequence (DNA): TGTGCCAGCAGTTTATACCTCCAAGAGACCCAGTACTTC.

The chain uses TRBV5-6 and TRBJ2-7, with D possibly TRBD2 on 6 matching bases. The CDR3 length is 14 residues. The germline V and J ends were trimmed by 4 bases and 2 bases, with 13 bases remaining between them. Per the germline V gene, CDR1 is SGHDT and CDR2 is YYEEEE. Written as DNA, the CDR3 is TGTGCCAGCAGCCCGGGACTGACTACCTACGAGCAGTACTTC. Translating it yields CASSPGLTTYEQYF.

This clone was observed a handful of times. The chain uses TRBV6-5 and TRBJ1-5; 10 positions match TRBD1. J was trimmed by 6 bases and V by 6 bases; bases with no gene match: 5. The CDR3 is 14 residues long. CDR1 is MNHEY and CDR2 is SVGAGI in the germline V gene. CDR3 residues: CASSGQGVFQPQHF. In DNA form, the CDR3 reads TGTGCCAGCAGCGGACAGGGGGTGTTTCAGCCCCAGCATTTT.

The V gene is TRBV5-1, the J gene TRBJ2-1, with TRBD2 matching over 11 bases. CDR1 and CDR2 from the germline V gene are SGHRS and YFSETQ. The junction had 5 bases not matched to a gene; V was cut back by 2 bases and J by 7 bases. The CDR3 loop spans 15 amino acids. The CDR3, as DNA: TGCGCCAGCAGCTTTAGCGGGGGGGCCGCTAATGAGCAGTTCTTC. It encodes CASSFSGGAANEQFF.

The CDR3 sequence is CASSLASGGAPTIQYF. In DNA, the CDR3 is TGTGCCAGCAGCTTAGCTAGCGGGGGAGCTCCAACCATTCAGTACTTC. The chain recombines TRBV7-6 with TRBJ2-4; 9 bases align to TRBD2. Germline CDR1 and CDR2: SGHVS and FNYEAQ. The CDR3 runs to 16 residues. With V trimmed by 0 bases and J by 9 bases, 9 bases remained unmatched.

The chain is built from TRBV2 and TRBJ2-2; D is perhaps TRBD1 (6 bases). Per germline, CDR1 SNHLY and CDR2 FYNNEI. V was pared by 4 bases and J by 4 bases, with 10 bases between. CDR3 size: 14 residues. The CDR3 coding sequence is TGTGCCAGCAGTGCCACAGGGATCACCGGGGAGCTGTTTTTT. Protein product: CASSATGITGELFF.

The rearrangement links TRBV27 to TRBJ1-4; 7 nucleotides align to TRBD1. Germline loops: CDR1 MNHEY, CDR2 SMNVEV (reference sequence). V lost 6 bases, J lost 5 bases, and 6 bases stayed unmatched. The CDR3 is made up of 14 amino acids. CDR3 nucleotide sequence: TGTGCCAGCAGACCCGGGACAGAAAATGAAAAACTGTTTTTT. It translates to CASRPGTENEKLFF. The complete variable domain, with remaining parts taken from reference TRBV27 and TRBJ1-4, reads EAQVTQNPRYLITVTGKKLTVTCSQNMNHEYMSWYRQDPGLGLRQIYYSMNVEVTDKGDVPEGYKVSRKEKRNFPLILESPSPNQTSLYFCASRPGTENEKLFFGSGTQLSVL.

The rearrangement uses TRBV29-1 and TRBJ2-1; D remains ambiguous. The V and J ends lost 1 base and 12 bases respectively, with 10 bases between them. The CDR3 runs to 11 residues. The germline V gene encodes CDR1 SQVTM and CDR2 ANQGSEA. This CDR3 reads CSVEGIIGQFF. In nucleotides, the CDR3 is TGCAGCGTTGAAGGCATCATTGGGCAGTTCTTC.

This sequence joins TRBV27 and TRBJ2-7; D is perhaps TRBD2 (6 bases). The CDR3 is 13 residues long. With 5 bases removed from V and 2 bases from J, the gap between germline ends came to 10 bases. The V gene's germline CDR1 is MNHEY and CDR2 SMNVEV (reference sequence). Here the CDR3 reads CASSAGKTYEQYF. The CDR3 DNA follows: TGTGCCAGCAGTGCGGGGAAGACCTACGAGCAGTACTTC.

This chain connects TRBV15 to TRBJ1-2, with TRBD1 identical over 9 bases. Germline trimming cut 0 bases from V and 1 base from J; bases unmatched to any gene: 12. The CDR3 is 19 amino acids. Germline CDR1 is LNHNV and CDR2 is YYDKDF (reference sequence). CDR3 protein: CATSRDEPGQGFFNYGYTF. CDR3 bases: TGTGCCACCAGCAGAGACGAGCCGGGACAGGGTTTTTTTAACTATGGCTACACCTTC.

V is TRBV2 and J is TRBJ1-5; no clear D gene. CDR1 and CDR2 from the germline V gene are SNHLY and FYNNEI. The length of the CDR3 is 14 residues. V lost 1 base and J lost 7, with 11 bases in between. The CDR3 DNA is TGTGCCAGCAGTGAAGGTCAGTCGAAACAGCCCCAGCATTTT. It translates to CASSEGQSKQPQHF.

The chain couples TRBV19 to TRBJ1-5; 7 bases line up with TRBD1. Trimming cost V 7 bases and J 1 base; bases outside gene matches: 4. The CDR3 runs to 14 residues. CDR1 LNHDA and CDR2 SQIVND come from the germline V gene (reference sequence). CDR3 sequence (DNA): TGTGCCAGTACCATGGGACAGAGCAATCAGCCCCAGCATTTT. Residues: CASTMGQSNQPQHF.

J is TRBJ2-5 and V is TRBV2; the match to TRBD1 covers 7 bases. V lost 10 bases, J lost 1 base, and 9 bases stayed unmatched. Germline CDR1 reads SNHLY; CDR2 reads FYNNEI. This CDR3 region has 14 residues. The CDR3 spells CATFRDSLQETQYF. In DNA form, the CDR3 reads TGTGCCACGTTCCGGGACAGCCTCCAAGAGACCCAGTACTTC. Using reference TRBV2 and TRBJ2-5 for the parts outside the CDR3, the full variable domain is EPEVTQTPSHQVTQMGQEVILRCVPISNHLYFYWYRQILGQKVEFLVSFYNNEISEKSEIFDDQFSVERPDGSNFTLKIRSTKLEDSAMYFCATFRDSLQETQYFGPGTRLLVL.

J is TRBJ1-4 and V is TRBV27; D unclear. The germline V gene has CDR1 MNHEY and CDR2 SMNVEV (reference sequence). This CDR3 contains 15 residues. Trimming left V 1 base short and J 8 bases short, with 14 bases between. For the CDR3, the DNA is TGTGCCAGCAGTTTATTCAAGGGTTTAAACGAAAAACTGTTTTTT. Translation gives CASSLFKGLNEKLFF.

The rearrangement links TRBV4-2 to TRBJ1-2; 9 positions agree with TRBD1. There are 15 residues in the CDR3. V lost 5 bases to trimming and J lost 3 bases; unmatched junction nucleotides: 7. The germline gives CDR1 LGHNA, CDR2 YNFKEQ. CDR3 region: CASSETGGLYYGYTF. In DNA, the CDR3 is TGTGCCAGCAGCGAAACAGGGGGCTTATACTATGGCTACACCTTC.

This sequence joins TRBV11-2 and TRBJ1-2; TRBD1 might be the D (6 bases). Germline loops: CDR1 SGHAT, CDR2 FQNNGV. Between the trimmed V and J ends, which lost 0 bases and 5 bases, there was a span of 19 bases. This CDR3 region has 17 residues. CDR3 loop: CASSLDPSGANEYGYTF. The CDR3 region has the DNA TGTGCCAGCAGCTTAGATCCGTCAGGGGCGAATGAATATGGCTACACCTTC.

This chain uses TRBV5-1 with TRBJ1-5; D gene ambiguous. V shed 3 bases and J shed 3 bases, with 19 bases lying between them. CDR1 is SGHRS and CDR2 is YFSETQ in the germline V gene. This CDR3 region has 17 residues. Written as DNA, the CDR3 is TGCGCCAGCAGCTCCCCGCCGGGGAGCCTTTTCAATCAGCCCCAGCATTTT. Translated: CASSSPPGSLFNQPQHF.

This clone has only one observation. The chain couples TRBV4-2 to TRBJ2-3, with D possibly being TRBD1 (8 bases). Trimming left V 4 bases short and J 4 bases short, with 30 bases between. Germline V gene sequence: CDR1 LGHNA, CDR2 YNFKEQ. This CDR3 is built from 20 residues. In DNA, the CDR3 is TGTGCCAGCAGCCTACCGGGGGGACAGGAGACCCCGCTTCCCCCAGATACGCAGTATTTT. This sequence encodes CASSLPGGQETPLPPDTQYF.

The chain combines TRBV12-5 with TRBJ2-7; TRBD1 matches at 9 bases. V trimming: 7 bases; J trimming: 3 bases; junction bases outside the gene matches: 4. The CDR3 has 13 residues. CDR1 is LGHNT, CDR2 FRNRAP, per germline. The DNA of the CDR3 is TGTGCTAGTGCCCGGGACAGGGACTACGAGCAGTACTTC. Amino acid sequence: CASARDRDYEQYF. The variable domain in full, completed from reference TRBV12-5 and TRBJ2-7, reads DARVTQTPRHKVTEMGQEVTMRCQPILGHNTVFWYRQTMMQGLELLAYFRNRAPLDDSGMPKDRFSAEMPDATLATLKIQPSEPRDSAVYFCASARDRDYEQYFGPGTRLTVT.

This clone appeared a single time. The chain recombines TRBV15 with TRBJ2-1; 9 bases align to TRBD2. The germline V gene has CDR1 LNHNV and CDR2 YYDKDF (reference sequence). V lost 8 bases to trimming and J lost 0 bases; unmatched junction nucleotides: 5. This CDR3 comprises 15 residues. CDR3 region: CATLTSGNSYNEQFF. CDR3 DNA: TGTGCCACCTTGACTAGCGGCAACTCCTACAATGAGCAGTTCTTC.